This T cell receptor beta chain stems from a study of early T cells in non-severe SARS-CoV-2 infection. Study-wide context: The sequenced material was bulk RNA from unsorted whole blood, and its chains were unpaired.

This clonotype has a handful of counts. Its specificity is unknown. Unique molecular identifiers were added to individual cDNA molecules. TCRdb re-called the 5' RACE reads through MiXCR, storing one row per CDR3 protein. The sample lists about 71,000 distinct CDR3 sequences, around 13% occurring once. Study-level results: Sequences matched to VDJdb favored anti-spike CD8 responses, while private and CD4 specificities were missed.

This CDR3 is 17 amino acids long. V was shortened by 2 bases and J by 10 bases, with 25 bases between the two germline ends. The germline V gene has CDR1 MNHNY and CDR2 SVGAGI (reference sequence). The sample comprised whole blood. The clonotype comes from an adult who was a healthcare worker with PCR-confirmed SARS-CoV-2 infection or an uninfected control (not recorded which). This chain links TRBV6-6 with TRBJ2-3, with D possibly being TRBD1 (6 bases). The CDR3 is CASSYRGPTGPPPAQYF. The CDR3 coding sequence is TGTGCCAGCAGTTACCGAGGGCCGACAGGACCTCCTCCTGCGCAGTATTTT.